The 2 T cell receptor beta chains below come from one sample, sequenced in a study of T cell changes during pregnancy in multiple sclerosis. Sequencing was performed with immunoSEQ multiplex PCR; in TCRdb, only in-frame clones are kept and a portion is missing. The sample yields roughly 45,000 clones, around 95% seen once. The sequencing here drew on CD8+ T cells from peripheral blood mononuclear cells, taken after pregnancy. These receptors all stem from a female donor with multiple sclerosis, enrolled in a pregnancy study.

The V gene is TRBV29-1, the J gene TRBJ2-7; 9 bases are a match to TRBD1. This CDR3 has 15 residues. Germline CDR1 reads SQVTM; CDR2 reads ANQGSEA. Trimming at V came to 2 bases and at J to 5 bases, leaving 10 bases not matched to a gene. CDR3 loop: CSVENRGTGLDEQYF. CDR3 bases: TGCAGCGTTGAAAACCGGGGGACAGGGCTCGACGAGCAGTACTTC.

The chain couples TRBV7-2 to TRBJ1-1; tentatively, D is TRBD1 (5 bases). Trimming shortened V by 5 bases and J by 3 bases, and 13 bases separated the two germline ends. This CDR3 is built from 14 residues. Germline V gene lookup returns CDR1 SGHTA and CDR2 FQGNSA. The CDR3 sequence: CASSPLGRDTEAFF. CDR3 DNA sequence: TGTGCCAGCAGCCCACTGGGGCGAGACACTGAAGCTTTCTTT.